This T cell receptor (beta chain) stems from a study of memory CD4+ T cells and cytomegalovirus serostatus. Study-wide background: This sample comes from healthy Belgian adults, about nine CMV seropositive, approximately 23 seronegative.

Per the original data handling: After removing out-of-frame reads, around 2 million distinct TCRbeta sequences remained. The protocol was immunoSEQ multiplex PCR, while the TCRdb copy is restricted to in-frame clones and leaves out a portion. The V and J calls and clone size are taken from that table; D and trimming were inferred from the DNA. The sample has some 53,000 clones; around 82% are singletons. In this sample, this clone turned up a few times. The germline CDR1 and CDR2 sequences are LGHNA and YSLEER. V was clipped by 0 bases and J by 2 bases, with 15 bases between them. This CDR3 comprises 17 residues. Single viable CD3+CD4+CD8-CD45RO+ cells were sorted as the memory CD4+ T cells. Serum IgG to CMV pp150, pp28, p38 and p52 defined serostatus. CD4+ T cells were isolated by positive magnetic selection.

This receptor was identified in an adult in good health and CMV-seronegative. The sequenced sample was memory CD4+ T cells from blood. The chain combines TRBV4-3 with TRBJ2-3; D gene ambiguous. The CDR3 DNA reads TGCGCCAGCAGCCAAGATTTCGGACGGGCGTTCACAGATACGCAGTATTTT. Translation: CASSQDFGRAFTDTQYF.